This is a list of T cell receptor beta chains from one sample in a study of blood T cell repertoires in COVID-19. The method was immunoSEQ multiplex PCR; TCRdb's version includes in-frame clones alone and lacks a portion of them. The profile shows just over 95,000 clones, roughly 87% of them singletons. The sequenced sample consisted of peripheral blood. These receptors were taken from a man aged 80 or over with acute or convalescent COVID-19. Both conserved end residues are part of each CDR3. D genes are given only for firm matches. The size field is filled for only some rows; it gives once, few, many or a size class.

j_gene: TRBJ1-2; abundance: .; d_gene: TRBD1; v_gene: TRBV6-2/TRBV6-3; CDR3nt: TGTGCCAGCAGCAGGACAGGGCGCTATGGCTACACCTTC; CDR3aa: CASSRTGRYGYTF
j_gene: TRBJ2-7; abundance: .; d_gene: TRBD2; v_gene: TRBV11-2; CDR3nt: TGTGCCAGCAGCCCCCGACTTGCTAGCGGGACGGAGCAGTACTTC; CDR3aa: CASSPRLASGTEQYF
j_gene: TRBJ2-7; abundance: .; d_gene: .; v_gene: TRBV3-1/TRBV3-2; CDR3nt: TGTGCCAGCAGCCGCTCCGGGACACCGATACAGTACTTC; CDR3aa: CASSRSGTPIQYF
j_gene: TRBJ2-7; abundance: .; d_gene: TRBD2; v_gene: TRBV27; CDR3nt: TGTGCCAGCAGTTATAGCGGGAGTTACGAGCAGTACTTC; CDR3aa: CASSYSGSYEQYF
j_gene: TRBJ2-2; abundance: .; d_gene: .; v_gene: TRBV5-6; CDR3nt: TGTGCCAGCAGCTTTTTTTCCGGGAGGAACACCGGGGAGCTGTTTTTT; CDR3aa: CASSFFSGRNTGELFF
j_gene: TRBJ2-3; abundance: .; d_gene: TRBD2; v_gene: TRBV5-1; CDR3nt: TGCGCCAGCAGCTTGGGTCAGCGGGAGGAGTATTTT; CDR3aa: CASSLGQREEYF
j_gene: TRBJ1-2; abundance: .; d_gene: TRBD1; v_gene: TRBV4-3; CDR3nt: TGCGCCAGCAGCCAGGAAGGGACAGCTGGCTACACCTTC; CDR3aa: CASSQEGTAGYTF
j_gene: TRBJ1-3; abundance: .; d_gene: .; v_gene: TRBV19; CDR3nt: TGTGCCAGTACCGTGGGAGGAGACTCTGGAAACACCATATATTTT; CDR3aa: CASTVGGDSGNTIYF
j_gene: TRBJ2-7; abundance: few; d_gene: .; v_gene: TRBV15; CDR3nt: TGTGCCACCAGCAGAGGCAGGGGGGCGCGGAAAGACGAGCAGTACTTC; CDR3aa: CATSRGRGARKDEQYF
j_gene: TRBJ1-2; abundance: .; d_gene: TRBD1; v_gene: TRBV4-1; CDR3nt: TGCGCCAGCAGCCAAGAGCAGGGGGCGGCGTTTGGCTACACCTTC; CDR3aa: CASSQEQGAAFGYTF
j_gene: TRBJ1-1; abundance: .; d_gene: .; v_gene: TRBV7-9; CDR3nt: TGTGCGTGGAGAGAGAACACTGAAGCTTTCTTT; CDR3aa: CAWRENTEAFF
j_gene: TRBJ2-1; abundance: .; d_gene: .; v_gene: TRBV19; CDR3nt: TGTGCCAGTAGTTCAGGCAGGCTAGCATATGAGCAGTTCTTC; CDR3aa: CASSSGRLAYEQFF
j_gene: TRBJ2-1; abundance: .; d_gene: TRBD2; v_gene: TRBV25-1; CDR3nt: TGTGCCAGCCGCCCAGCCGGGAGGGCCGACAATGAGCAGTTCTTC; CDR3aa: CASRPAGRADNEQFF
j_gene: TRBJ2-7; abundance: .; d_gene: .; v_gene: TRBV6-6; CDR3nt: TGTGCCAGCGGGCTGTACGAGCAGTACTTC; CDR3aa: CASGLYEQYF
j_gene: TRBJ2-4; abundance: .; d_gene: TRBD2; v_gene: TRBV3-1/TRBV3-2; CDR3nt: TGTGCCAGCAGCCCGAGACTAGCGGGAGTCAAAAACATTCAGTACTTC; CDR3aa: CASSPRLAGVKNIQYF
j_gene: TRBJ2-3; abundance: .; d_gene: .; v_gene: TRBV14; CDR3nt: TGTGCCAGCAGCACGAGGGGGATTAGTTTTGCAGATACGCAGTATTTT; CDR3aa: CASSTRGISFADTQYF
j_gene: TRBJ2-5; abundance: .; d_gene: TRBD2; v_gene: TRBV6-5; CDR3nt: TGTGCCAGCAGCCCGAATAGCGGGGGGGCCAAGACCCAGTACTTC; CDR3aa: CASSPNSGGAKTQYF
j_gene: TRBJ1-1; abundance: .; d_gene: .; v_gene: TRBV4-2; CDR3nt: TGTGCCAGCAGCCGTCCCGAAAAAAGACAGGACTACACTGAAGCTTTCTTT; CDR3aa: CASSRPEKRQDYTEAFF
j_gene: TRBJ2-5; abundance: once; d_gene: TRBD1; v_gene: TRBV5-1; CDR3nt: TGCGCCAGCAGCCCAGGGACAGGGGCCCCAGAGACCCAGTACTTC; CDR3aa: CASSPGTGAPETQYF
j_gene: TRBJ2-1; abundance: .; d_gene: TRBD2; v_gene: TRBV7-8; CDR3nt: TGTGCCAGCAGTCCTAGCGGGATATCCTACAATGAGCAGTTCTTC; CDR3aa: CASSPSGISYNEQFF
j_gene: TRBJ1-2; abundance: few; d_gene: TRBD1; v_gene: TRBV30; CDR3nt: TGTGCCTGGAGGGCTCCAGGGGGCAGCTATGGCTACACCTTC; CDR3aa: CAWRAPGGSYGYTF
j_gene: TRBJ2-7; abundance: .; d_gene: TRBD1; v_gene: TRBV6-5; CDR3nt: TGTGCCAGCAGTCCGGGGACAGTTAACTACGAGCAGTACTTC; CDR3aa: CASSPGTVNYEQYF
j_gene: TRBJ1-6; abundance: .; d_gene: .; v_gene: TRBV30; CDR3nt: TGTGCCTGGAAAGCGGGAAAGGGGGGTTGGTCACCCCTCCACTTT; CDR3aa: CAWKAGKGGWSPLHF
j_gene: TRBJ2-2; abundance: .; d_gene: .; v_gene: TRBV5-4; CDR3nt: TGTGCCAGCAGCTTGGGAGCAAACACCGGGGAGCTGTTTTTT; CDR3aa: CASSLGANTGELFF
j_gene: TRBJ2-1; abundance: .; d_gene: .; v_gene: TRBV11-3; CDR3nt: TGTGCCAGCAGCTTGGGGGCAGGGAGGGATGAGCAGTTCTTC; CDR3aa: CASSLGAGRDEQFF
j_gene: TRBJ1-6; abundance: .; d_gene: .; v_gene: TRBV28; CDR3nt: TGTGCCAGCAGTTTATCTGGGCCCTATGCCCTCCACTTT; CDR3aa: CASSLSGPYALHF
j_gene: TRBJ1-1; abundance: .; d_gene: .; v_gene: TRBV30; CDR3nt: TGTGCCTGGATCAAAACCGGGACTTCTCACATTGAAGCTTTCTTT; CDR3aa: CAWIKTGTSHIEAFF
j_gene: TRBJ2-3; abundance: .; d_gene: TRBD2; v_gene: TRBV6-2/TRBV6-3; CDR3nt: TGTGCCAGCACCCCCGCGGGGGTGACAGATACGCAGTATTTT; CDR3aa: CASTPAGVTDTQYF
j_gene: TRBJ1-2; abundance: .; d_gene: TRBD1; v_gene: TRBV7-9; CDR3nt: TGTGCCAGCAGCTTACTACAGGGGGGTGGCTACACCTTC; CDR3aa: CASSLLQGGGYTF
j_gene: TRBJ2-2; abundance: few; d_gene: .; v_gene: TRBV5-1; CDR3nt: TGCGCCAGCAGCTCGACTGTCACCGGGGAGCTGTTTTTT; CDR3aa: CASSSTVTGELFF
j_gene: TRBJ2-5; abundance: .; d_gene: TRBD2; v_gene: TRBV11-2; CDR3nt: TGTGCCAGCAGCTTACAGGGAGGGGAGACCCAGTACTTC; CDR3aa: CASSLQGGETQYF
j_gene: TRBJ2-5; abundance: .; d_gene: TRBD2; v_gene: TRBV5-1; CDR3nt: TGCGCCAGCAGCTCGGGACTAGCGGCGTCGAAAGGGCAAGAGACCCAGTACTTC; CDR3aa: CASSSGLAASKGQETQYF
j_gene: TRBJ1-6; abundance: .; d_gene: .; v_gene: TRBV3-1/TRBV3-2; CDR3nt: TGTGCCAGCAGTCCGCGGGGCGGGGAATCGAATAATTCACCCCTCCACTTT; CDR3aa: CASSPRGGESNNSPLHF
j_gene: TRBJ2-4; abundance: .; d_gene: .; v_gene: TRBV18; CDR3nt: TGTGCCAGCTCACCACCCGGGACTCAGAGGGACATTCAGTACTTC; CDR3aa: CASSPPGTQRDIQYF
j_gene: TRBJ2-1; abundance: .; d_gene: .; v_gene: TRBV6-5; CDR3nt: TGTGCCAGCACCCTAGTCAATGAGCAGTTCTTC; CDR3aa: CASTLVNEQFF
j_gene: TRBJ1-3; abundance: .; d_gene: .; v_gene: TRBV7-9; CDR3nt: TGTGCCAGCAGCTCACAGGGCTTGAGCTCTGGAAACACCATATATTTT; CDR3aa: CASSSQGLSSGNTIYF
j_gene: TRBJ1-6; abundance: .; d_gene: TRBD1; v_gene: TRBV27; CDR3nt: TGTGCCAGCAGTTCGACAGGGCGGAATTCACCCCTCCACTTT; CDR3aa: CASSSTGRNSPLHF
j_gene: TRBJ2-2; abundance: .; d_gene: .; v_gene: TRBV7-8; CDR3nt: TGTGCCAGCAGCCGGGGGGGACAGGGTTTTGTACGGACCCCTGAGGGGAACACCGGGGAGCTGTTTTTT; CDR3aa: CASSRGGQGFVRTPEGNTGELFF
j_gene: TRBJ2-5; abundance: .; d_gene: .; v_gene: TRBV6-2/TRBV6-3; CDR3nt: TGTGCCAGCAGTTACTCACGGTCGCGGGGTGGGAACCAAGAGACCCAGTACTTC; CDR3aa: CASSYSRSRGGNQETQYF
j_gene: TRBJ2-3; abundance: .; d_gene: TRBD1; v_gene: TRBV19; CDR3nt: TGTGCCAGTAGTAGGGGACAGGCCCAAGATACGCAGTATTTT; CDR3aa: CASSRGQAQDTQYF
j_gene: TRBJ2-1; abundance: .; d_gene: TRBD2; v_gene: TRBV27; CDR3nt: TGTGCCAGCAGTTTATCCCGACTAGCGAGCTCCTACAATGAGCAGTTCTTC; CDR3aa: CASSLSRLASSYNEQFF
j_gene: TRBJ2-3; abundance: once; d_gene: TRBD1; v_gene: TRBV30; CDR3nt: TGTGCCTGGAGTGCCCCTGACAGGGGGCGAGGAGATACGCAGTATTTT; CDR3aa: CAWSAPDRGRGDTQYF
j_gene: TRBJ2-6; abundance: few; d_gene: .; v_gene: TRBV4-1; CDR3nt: TGCGCCAGCAGCTTAATGGGGGCCAACGTCCTGACTTTC; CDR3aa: CASSLMGANVLTF
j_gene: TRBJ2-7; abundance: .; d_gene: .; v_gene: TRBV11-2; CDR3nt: TGTGCCAGCAGCGTACGGGACACCTCCTACGAGCAGTACTTC; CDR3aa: CASSVRDTSYEQYF
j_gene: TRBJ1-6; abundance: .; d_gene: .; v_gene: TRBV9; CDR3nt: TGTGCCAGCAGCGCCAGGGAAAGGTCACCCCTCCACTTT; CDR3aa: CASSARERSPLHF
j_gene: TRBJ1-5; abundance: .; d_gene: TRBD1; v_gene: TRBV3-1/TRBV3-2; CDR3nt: TGTGCCAGCAGCCCAGGACAGGGAATACGAAGCAATCAGCCCCAGCATTTT; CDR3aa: CASSPGQGIRSNQPQHF
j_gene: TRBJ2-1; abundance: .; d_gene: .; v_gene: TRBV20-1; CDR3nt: TGCAGTGCTGAGGGCTCCAATGAGCAGTTCTTC; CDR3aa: CSAEGSNEQFF
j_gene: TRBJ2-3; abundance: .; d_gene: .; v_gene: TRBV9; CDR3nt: TGTGCCAGCAGCGTCCAGGACAGTACCTACACAGATACGCAGTATTTT; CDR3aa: CASSVQDSTYTDTQYF
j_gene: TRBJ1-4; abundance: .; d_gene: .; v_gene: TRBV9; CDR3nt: TGTGCCAGCAGCGAGGGTGGCGCGGGTAATGAAAAACTGTTTTTT; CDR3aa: CASSEGGAGNEKLFF
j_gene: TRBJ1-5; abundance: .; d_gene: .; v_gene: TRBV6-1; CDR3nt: TGTGCCAGCAGTGAAGGGGTACAGGCCTCGGGTAGCAATCAGCCCCAGCATTTT; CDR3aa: CASSEGVQASGSNQPQHF
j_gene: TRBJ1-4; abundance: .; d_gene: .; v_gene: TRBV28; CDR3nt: TGTGCCAGCAGTTTATCGGGGGTAGAAAAGGGAAAACTGTTTTTT; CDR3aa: CASSLSGVEKGKLFF
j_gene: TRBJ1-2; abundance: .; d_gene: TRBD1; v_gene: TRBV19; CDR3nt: TGTGCCAGTAGTATAGTCGCCAGGGGGTACGGCTACACCTTC; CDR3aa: CASSIVARGYGYTF
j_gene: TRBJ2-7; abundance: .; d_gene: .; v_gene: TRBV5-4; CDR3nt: TGTGCCAGCAGCTCACAGGGCTCCTACGAGCAGTACTTC; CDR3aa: CASSSQGSYEQYF
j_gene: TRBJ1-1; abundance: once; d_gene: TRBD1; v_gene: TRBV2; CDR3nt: TGTGCCAGCAGTGGGACAGGGGGCACCAGGAACACTGAAGCTTTCTTT; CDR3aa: CASSGTGGTRNTEAFF
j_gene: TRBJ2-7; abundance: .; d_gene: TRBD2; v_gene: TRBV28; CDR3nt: TGTGCCAGCAGGGGACGGTGGGGCGGCGGGGGGGAGCAGTACTTC; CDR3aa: CASRGRWGGGGEQYF
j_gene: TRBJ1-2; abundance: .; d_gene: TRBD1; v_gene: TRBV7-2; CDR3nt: TGTGCCAGCAGCCCCTATCCCGGGACAGGGAATGGCTACACCTTC; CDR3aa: CASSPYPGTGNGYTF
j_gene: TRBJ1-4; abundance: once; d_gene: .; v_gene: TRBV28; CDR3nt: TGTGCCAGCAGCCTAATACAGCACCTGCTGTTTTTT; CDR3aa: CASSLIQHLLFF
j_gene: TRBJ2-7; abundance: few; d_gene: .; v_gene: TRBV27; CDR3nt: TGTGCCAGCAGACAGGGGTTCGGAGCGGGCCTACCCTACGAGCAGTACTTC; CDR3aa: CASRQGFGAGLPYEQYF
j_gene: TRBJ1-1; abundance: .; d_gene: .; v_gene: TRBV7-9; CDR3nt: TGTGCCAGCAGCTTAGGCGAGTACACTGAAGCTTTCTTT; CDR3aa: CASSLGEYTEAFF